This TCR beta chain stems from a study of blood T cell repertoires in COVID-19. In the study overall: COVID-19 samples, acute and convalescent, were from the United States, Italy and Spain. Sample material is recorded as cDNA or gDNA derived from T cells, B-cell-depleted T cells, or PBMCs.

Methods used by the authors: Nucleated cell number was recorded as an estimate derived from reference gene primer amplification. The data were produced by immunoSEQ multiplex PCR, yet TCRdb's version contains in-frame clones alone and is incomplete. That table gives V, J and clone size, and the DNA gave D and trimming. The table lists 150,000 to 200,000 clones, roughly 84% of them singletons, with about 1.6% in the top ten. The sample was peripheral blood. The TCR originated in a human donor in a cohort sampled during active COVID-19.

This CDR3 is CASSPRGRNEQYF. CDR3 sequence (DNA): TGTGCCAGCAGCCCCCGGGGGAGGAACGAGCAGTACTTC. The gene calls are TRBV21-1 and TRBJ2-7; the D segment call TRBD2 is taken from the table without a DNA check. TRBV21-1 is a recognized pseudogene. CDR3 length: 13 residues.